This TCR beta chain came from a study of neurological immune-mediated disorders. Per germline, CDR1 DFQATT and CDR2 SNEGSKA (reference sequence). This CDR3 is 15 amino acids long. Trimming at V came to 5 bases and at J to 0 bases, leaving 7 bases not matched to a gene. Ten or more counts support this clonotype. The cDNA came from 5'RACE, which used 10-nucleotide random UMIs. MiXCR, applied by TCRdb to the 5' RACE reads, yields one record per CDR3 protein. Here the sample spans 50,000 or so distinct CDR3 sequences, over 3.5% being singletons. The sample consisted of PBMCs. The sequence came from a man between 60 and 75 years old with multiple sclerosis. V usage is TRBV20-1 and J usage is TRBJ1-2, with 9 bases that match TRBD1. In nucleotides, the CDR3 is TGCAGTGCTCCGGGACAGGGCAACCCTAACTATGGCTACACCTTC. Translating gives CSAPGQGNPNYGYTF.